These T cell receptor beta chains were read from a single sample in a study of identical twins. TCRdb analysed the 5' RACE reads with MiXCR anew, one entry per CDR3 protein. Among roughly 350,000 distinct CDR3 sequences listed, approximately 8.7% were seen once. The sample comprised naive T cells sorted from blood. The source of these receptors is a woman in her forties or fifties in good health. Both conserved end residues are part of each CDR3.

V	CDR3
TRBV4-1	CASSQDAGSYTGELFF
TRBV6-2/TRBV6-3	CASRTGTAIQYF
TRBV5-1	CASSETTEQFF
TRBV6-5	CASSTSGAYQETQYF
TRBV7-8	CASSLALGQGYEQYF
TRBV6-5	CASSSGVVGANVLTF
TRBV4-1	CASSQEMGWAGELFF
TRBV20-1	CSARHGIQETQYF
TRBV20-1	CSAPGIGGSSYEQYF
TRBV2	CASSEERNQPQHF
TRBV4-1	CASSRGSAGELFF
TRBV3-1	CASSQVAGTAGNTIYF
TRBV6-1	CASSVGQNYGYTF
TRBV12-3/TRBV12-4	CASSMRRGDYGYTF
TRBV25-1	CASSERLAGGNEQFF
TRBV20-1	CSAPRTSQLTDTQYF
TRBV5-1	CASSFPSGEETQYF
TRBV12-3/TRBV12-4	CASWREGLDEQFF
TRBV3-1	CASSQGTAYNEQFF
TRBV5-1	CASSLGFPGDGTDTQYF
TRBV5-1	CASSMRGSGNTIYF
TRBV5-1	CASSFIRDKNQETQYF
TRBV29-1	CSVGEQINQPQHF
TRBV7-2	CDSVTSGRGDSKSF
TRBV6-2/TRBV6-3	CASSYSPRGKSSGANVLTF
TRBV29-1	CSVTAGNTIYF
TRBV29-1	CSVSSTDTQYF
TRBV29-1	CSVEEPLADHYNEQFF
TRBV25-1	CASSWHGSVTDTQYF
TRBV5-1	CASSFGATSGTQYF
TRBV13	CASSPLLSGNTDTQYF
TRBV7-6	CASSSTGFPLHF
TRBV6-5	CASSYWREGDEQFF
TRBV30	CAWRTGGSNQPQHF
TRBV7-2	CASSRLPYEQYF
TRBV5-1	CASSTVAGYSTDTQYF
TRBV30	CAWSEQGSYNEQFF
TRBV5-4	CASSLTKPGGYTQYF
TRBV5-1	CASSLGGEETQYF
TRBV5-1	CASIDRGPTGADTQYF
TRBV6-6	CASSFRIARDTDTQYF
TRBV15	CATSSGQGSVFDNSPLHF
TRBV6-5	CATNSGPRRELFF
TRBV5-1	CASSFGTLSYEQYF
TRBV5-6	CASEYMNTEAFF
TRBV30	CAWKRGYTGELFF
TRBV12-3/TRBV12-4	CASSFQGPGSNQPQHF
TRBV25-1	CASSEGGVGQDEQYF
TRBV14	CASSRVPLLSGTEAFF
TRBV19	CASSSGQTGELFF